The next 7 T cell receptor beta chains were all read from a single sample in a study of blood T cell repertoires in COVID-19. Sequencing was performed with immunoSEQ multiplex PCR; in TCRdb, only in-frame clones are kept and a portion is missing. The sample lists 150,000 to 200,000 clones; 86% were seen once. The sequencing sample was made of PBMCs or T cells enriched from blood (not recorded which). These receptors came from a woman aged 25 to 39 who had recovered from COVID-19.

In its sample, this clone was seen a few times. The V call is TRBV19, the J call TRBJ1-1; TRBD1 might be the D (6 bases). Germline CDR1 is LNHDA and CDR2 is SQIVND (reference sequence). This CDR3 contains 18 residues. Trimming removed 6 bases at V and 5 bases at J, with 28 bases between. The CDR3 DNA reads TGTGCCAGTAGGGGAAACGCTCGGCGGACAGAAAGGGCGACTGAAGCTTTCTTT. The encoded protein is CASRGNARRTERATEAFF.

The chain couples TRBV10-3 to TRBJ2-1; 13 bases align to TRBD2. Germline V gene lookup returns CDR1 ENHRY and CDR2 SYGVKD. The CDR3 loop spans 13 amino acids. The CDR3, as DNA: TGTGCATCAGGACTAGCGGGAGATAATGAGCAGTTCTTC. This encodes CASGLAGDNEQFF.

The genes are TRBV3-1 (or the pseudogene TRBV3-2) and TRBJ1-1; D is possibly TRBD1 (5 bases). V was pared by 1 base and J by 4 bases, with 13 bases between. Germline V gene sequence: CDR1 LGHDT, CDR2 YNNKEL (reference sequence). The CDR3 is made up of 15 amino acids. This chain's CDR3 is CASSQVSGKGTEAFF. CDR3 in DNA: TGTGCCAGCAGCCAAGTATCAGGGAAGGGCACTGAAGCTTTCTTT.

About this clone: The same CDR3 arises from other DNA sequences in this sample as well. The genes are TRBV6-4 and TRBJ1-2; tentative D call: TRBD1 (5 bases). The germline CDR1 and CDR2 sequences are MRHNA and SNTAGT. The CDR3 has 15 amino acids. V was pared by 3 bases and J by 6 bases, with 17 bases between. This chain's CDR3 is CASSDTGQALDGYTF. CDR3 coding DNA: TGTGCCAGCAGTGATACCGGACAAGCCTTAGATGGCTACACCTTC.

The J gene is TRBJ2-2, the V gene TRBV7-2; the match to TRBD1 covers 7 bases. The V gene's germline CDR1 is SGHTA and CDR2 FQGNSA. The CDR3 extends over 15 amino acids. Trimming took 1 base from V and 2 from J; bases not matched to a gene: 1. Written as DNA, the CDR3 is TGTGCCAGCAGCTTAGGGACAGGAAACACCGGGGAGCTGTTTTTT. Protein product: CASSLGTGNTGELFF.

The gene calls are TRBV5-4 and TRBJ1-3, with TRBD1 identical over 8 bases. Germline CDR1 and CDR2: SGHNT and YYREEE (reference sequence). The V segment lost 4 bases and the J segment 0 bases; nucleotides outside the gene matches: 3. This CDR3 has 15 amino acids. CDR3 sequence (DNA): TGTGCCAGCAGCGTCGGACAGGGCTCTGGAAACACCATATATTTT. Protein: CASSVGQGSGNTIYF.

This sequence joins TRBV6-4 and TRBJ2-5, with D perhaps TRBD1 (5 bases). Germline CDR1 and CDR2: MRHNA and SNTAGT. CDR3 length: 15 residues. V was shortened by 3 bases and J by 1 base, with 12 bases between the two germline ends. Written as DNA, the CDR3 is TGTGCCAGCAGTGAGCCCAAAGGGGTCCAAGAGACCCAGTACTTC. Translation: CASSEPKGVQETQYF.